This TCR beta chain derives from a study of cytomegalovirus exposure and HLA in healthy donors. Study-wide points: The HLA-A and HLA-B alleles of most subjects were reportedly predicted accurately from TCR beta sequences. A later analysis reportedly identified an Asian-associated ancestry cluster as carrying fewer N-insertions than the roughly 600-donor mean. The study labeled 164 TCR beta chains cytomegalovirus-associated.

With regard to this clone: Its specificity is not known.

The PCR contained 60 Vbeta and 13 Jbeta primers. Generated by immunoSEQ multiplex PCR, the TCRdb table keeps only in-frame clones and is missing some. Here the sample spans roughly 97,000 clones, approximately 80% being singletons. Donors consisted of healthy bone marrow donors. The CDR3 is 17 residues long. Germline V CDR1 and CDR2: MDHEN, SYDVKM. Trimming pared 8 bases from V and 4 bases from J, leaving 25 bases between. Sequencing was carried out using PBMCs. The source of this sequence is a woman in her thirties or forties in good health and CMV-seronegative. V usage is TRBV28 and J usage is TRBJ2-3; possible D gene TRBD1, 6 bases. The CDR3 spells CASYLGQSSVISDTQYF. The CDR3 nucleotides read TGTGCCAGCTACTTAGGACAGTCGAGCGTGATATCAGATACGCAGTATTTT. The full variable domain, rest sourced from reference TRBV28 and TRBJ2-3, is DVKVTQSSRYLVKRTGEKVFLECVQDMDHENMFWYRQDPGLGLRLIYFSYDVKMKEKGDIPEGYSVSREKKERFSLILESASTNQTSMYLCASYLGQSSVISDTQYFGPGTRLTVL.